The present T cell receptor beta chain was sequenced within a study of regulatory T cells in long-lasting Graves disease. For TCR beta, libraries came from iRepertoire HTBI primers and Arm-PCR of CDR3 regions. TCRdb ran MiXCR on the multiplex PCR reads and lists one entry per CDR3 protein. The sample carries 200,000 to 300,000 distinct CDR3 sequences, roughly a fifth recorded once. Germline lookup yields CDR1 SGHTA and CDR2 FQGNSA. This CDR3 comprises 15 residues. With 6 bases removed from V and 4 bases from J, the gap between germline ends came to 18 bases. This clonotype was observed at least ten times. As for time point: newly diagnosed GD, antithyroid drugs for less than 3 months. From PBMCs, RNA was extracted and then used to make the TCR library.

This rearrangement joins TRBV7-2 to TRBJ1-2; D possibly corresponds to TRBD1 (5 bases). This TCR came from a female donor with Graves disease. The material was peripheral blood mononuclear cells (PBMCs), obtained at new diagnosis, from a patient treated with antithyroid drugs. Written as DNA, the CDR3 is TGTGCCAGCAGGAAACCGGCAGGGTTTCCCTATGGCTACACCTTC. This encodes CASRKPAGFPYGYTF.